The rows below give T cell receptor beta chains drawn from one sample of a study of T cells in Graves' hyperthyroidism and ophthalmopathy. TCRdb re-called the multiplex PCR reads with MiXCR, one entry per CDR3 protein. Seen here are 150,000 to 200,000 distinct CDR3 sequences, about 9% observed once, and the top ten hold more than 20%. The specimen sequenced was blood. Receptors originate from a young woman with Graves' hyperthyroidism that later progressed to Graves' ophthalmopathy. CDR3s include the opening cysteine and the closing phenylalanine or tryptophan. D genes are given only for firm matches. Size tells how often a clone was seen (once, few, many) or the class of an expanded clone, and some rows leave it out.

abundance | j_gene | d_gene | v_gene | CDR3aa | CDR3nt
few | TRBJ2-4 | TRBD1 | TRBV11-2 | CASSPGQDGIKNIQYF | TGTGCCAGCAGCCCCGGACAGGACGGAATTAAAAACATTCAGTACTTC
- | TRBJ1-1 | TRBD1 | TRBV12-3/TRBV12-4 | CASSSGQTSNTEAFF | TGTGCCAGCAGTTCGGGACAGACATCGAACACTGAAGCTTTCTTT
many | TRBJ2-3 | - | TRBV6-1 | CASSRSGTDTQYF | TGTGCCAGCAGCCGTAGCGGCACAGATACGCAGTATTTT
many | TRBJ1-1 | - | TRBV5-5 | CASSLEGTVNTEAFF | TGTGCCAGCAGCTTGGAGGGAACGGTGAACACTGAAGCTTTCTTT
few | TRBJ1-1 | - | TRBV13 | CASSVGGVGGTEAFF | TGTGCCAGCAGCGTGGGGGGGGTTGGCGGCACTGAAGCTTTCTTT
many | TRBJ1-3 | - | TRBV6-1 | CASRLQGTIYF | TGTGCCAGCAGATTACAGGGCACCATATATTTT
- | TRBJ2-5 | - | TRBV25-1 | CASTGRRYKGIQETQYF | TGTGCCAGCACCGGAAGGAGGTACAAGGGCATACAAGAGACCCAGTACTTC
many | TRBJ2-2 | - | TRBV6-1 | CASSGRVAGELFF | TGTGCCAGCAGTGGCAGGGTTGCCGGGGAGCTGTTTTTT
many | TRBJ1-3 | - | TRBV11-2 | CASSLDAGNTIYF | TGTGCCAGCAGCTTAGACGCCGGAAACACCATATATTTT
many | TRBJ2-3 | TRBD2 | TRBV10-1 | CASSELIAGGTDTQYF | TGCGCCAGCAGTGAGTTGATAGCGGGGGGCACAGATACGCAGTATTTT
few | TRBJ1-3 | - | TRBV9 | CASSVDGISGNTIYF | TGTGCCAGCAGCGTAGACGGGATCTCTGGAAACACCATATATTTT
few | TRBJ2-1 | TRBD1 | TRBV4-2 | CASSQAGTGRGNEQFF | TGTGCCAGCAGCCAGGCCGGGACAGGGAGGGGGAATGAGCAGTTCTTC
- | TRBJ1-1 | - | TRBV4-2 | CASSQGGSGYGTEAFF | TGTGCCAGCAGCCAAGGGGGTTCAGGGTACGGCACTGAAGCTTTCTTT
many | TRBJ2-5 | - | TRBV29-1 | CSVTREQETQYF | TGCAGCGTTACCAGGGAACAAGAGACCCAGTACTTC
many | TRBJ1-1 | TRBD1 | TRBV7-6 | CASSRDRDRMNTEAFF | TGTGCCAGCAGCCGGGACAGAGACAGAATGAACACTGAAGCTTTCTTT
many | TRBJ2-3 | TRBD2 | TRBV2 | CASGRTSGSTDTQYF | TGTGCCAGCGGTAGGACTAGCGGAAGCACAGATACGCAGTATTTT
- | TRBJ2-6 | - | TRBV3-1 | CASSQGVSGANVLTF | TGTGCCAGCAGCCAGGGGGTTTCGGGGGCCAACGTCCTGACTTTC
- | TRBJ1-2 | TRBD1 | TRBV20-1 | CSADRGEGGYTF | TGCAGTGCCGACAGGGGGGAAGGTGGCTACACCTTC
many | TRBJ2-2 | TRBD2 | TRBV13 | CASTDSGRDTGELFF | TGTGCCAGCACCGATAGCGGGAGGGACACCGGGGAGCTGTTTTTT
few | TRBJ2-1 | TRBD2 | TRBV5-6 | CASTLAGGWVNEQFF | TGTGCCAGCACGTTAGCGGGAGGGTGGGTGAATGAGCAGTTCTTC
many | TRBJ1-6 | TRBD1 | TRBV3-1 | CASSQDRGSYNSPLHF | TGTGCCAGCAGCCAGGACAGGGGATCCTATAATTCACCCCTCCACTTT
- | TRBJ1-5 | TRBD1 | TRBV10-2 | CASSEPTGRLPIDQPQHF | TGCGCCAGCAGTGAGCCGACAGGGCGCCTACCCATAGATCAGCCCCAGCATTTT
- | TRBJ2-5 | TRBD2 | TRBV24-1 | CATSDSLPKREGLKTQCF | TGTGCCACCAGTGATTCCCTACCTAAGAGGGAGGGCCTCAAGACCCAGTGCTTC
many | TRBJ2-1 | - | TRBV11-2 | CASSLDVRRPGDEQFF | TGTGCCAGCAGCTTAGATGTTCGGAGACCTGGTGATGAGCAGTTCTTC
many | TRBJ1-5 | - | TRBV6-1 | CASSHTGNSNQPQHF | TGTGCCAGCAGTCACACAGGGAATAGCAATCAGCCCCAGCATTTT
few | TRBJ2-7 | TRBD1 | TRBV6-1 | CASTPGQGGLYEQYF | TGTGCCAGCACCCCTGGACAGGGAGGTCTGTACGAGCAGTACTTC
many | TRBJ2-7 | TRBD1 | TRBV18 | CASSRQGSPYEQYF | TGTGCCAGCTCCCGACAGGGGAGCCCCTACGAGCAGTACTTC
many | TRBJ2-1 | TRBD2 | TRBV6-1 | CASSYLLAGLSYNEQFF | TGTGCCAGCAGTTACCTCCTAGCGGGACTTTCCTACAATGAGCAGTTCTTC
many | TRBJ1-5 | TRBD1 | TRBV20-1 | CSALQPGQGVQPQHF | TGCAGTGCTTTACAACCGGGACAGGGCGTTCAGCCCCAGCATTTT
many | TRBJ2-2 | - | TRBV10-1 | CATSNDPGYPTNTGELFF | TGCGCCACCTCAAACGATCCGGGGTATCCGACGAACACCGGGGAGCTGTTTTTT
- | TRBJ2-7 | TRBD1 | TRBV6-1 | CASSSDRALYEQYF | TGTGCCAGCAGTTCGGACAGGGCCCTCTACGAGCAGTACTTC
many | TRBJ2-3 | - | TRBV11-2 | CASSLHPGRTDTQYF | TGTGCCAGCAGCTTACATCCAGGACGGACAGATACGCAGTATTTT
many | TRBJ2-7 | - | TRBV20-1 | CSARDLLAAAYEQYF | TGCAGTGCTAGAGATTTGTTAGCGGCAGCCTACGAGCAGTACTTC
many | TRBJ1-2 | - | TRBV9 | CASSVGVSGNYGYTF | TGTGCCAGCAGCGTAGGGGTATCAGGGAACTATGGCTACACCTTC
few | TRBJ1-2 | - | TRBV9 | CASSVESGVRNGYTF | TGTGCCAGCAGCGTAGAGTCAGGGGTAAGGAATGGCTACACCTTC
many | TRBJ2-2 | - | TRBV28 | CASSLFPGTRTGELFF | TGTGCCAGCAGTTTATTTCCGGGGACGCGGACCGGGGAGCTGTTTTTT
many | TRBJ2-7 | - | TRBV29-1 | CSVVLSEWVNEQYF | TGCAGCGTTGTACTGAGTGAATGGGTCAACGAGCAGTACTTC
many | TRBJ2-1 | TRBD1 | TRBV29-1 | CSFEDRGDNEQFF | TGCAGCTTCGAGGACAGGGGAGACAATGAGCAGTTCTTC
few | TRBJ1-3 | - | TRBV30 | CAWSGGAGGNTIYF | TGTGCCTGGAGTGGGGGGGCTGGTGGAAACACCATATATTTT
few | TRBJ2-3 | - | TRBV24-1 | CATSDPPGARTDTQYF | TGTGCCACCAGTGATCCCCCGGGGGCCCGCACAGATACGCAGTATTTT
- | TRBJ2-7 | - | TRBV3-1 | CASSQEAAAFSYEQYF | TGTGCCAGCAGCCAAGAAGCGGCGGCTTTCTCCTACGAGCAGTACTTC
few | TRBJ1-2 | - | TRBV25-1 | CASSESPFYGYTF | TGTGCCAGCAGTGAAAGTCCCTTTTATGGCTACACCTTC
many | TRBJ1-1 | - | TRBV6-2/TRBV6-3 | CASRPQGRTTEAFF | TGTGCCAGCAGACCCCAGGGGAGGACCACTGAAGCTTTCTTT
many | TRBJ2-2 | TRBD2 | TRBV30 | CAWSETSGGMNTGELFF | TGTGCCTGGAGTGAGACTAGCGGGGGGATGAACACCGGGGAGCTGTTTTTT
few | TRBJ2-2 | - | TRBV19 | CASSIFYVEGQLLPGELFF | TGTGCCAGTAGTATATTTTATGTGGAGGGCCAGCTATTACCGGGGGAGCTGTTTTTT
- | TRBJ1-2 | TRBD1 | TRBV24-1 | CATSDPGTGGNYSYTF | TGTGCCACCAGTGACCCCGGGACAGGGGGCAACTATAGCTACACCTTC